One sample yielded the 16 T cell receptor beta chains listed below, sequenced in a study of shared clonotypes between healthy human individuals. The protocol was immunoSEQ multiplex PCR, while the TCRdb copy is restricted to in-frame clones and leaves out a portion. This sample has approximately 810,000 clones, with 90% to 95% found just once. CD45RO negativity and positive selection for CCR7 defined naive CD8 cells, a population that excluded terminally differentiated effector memory CD45RA+ cells. The sample consisted of naive CD8+ T cells sorted from blood. These TCRs come from a man younger than 40 in good health.

The chain is built from TRBV27 and TRBJ2-2; D unclear. Germline CDR1 MNHEY, CDR2 SMNVEV (reference sequence). The CDR3 extends over 13 amino acids. Trimming cost V 5 bases and J 3 bases, with 7 bases left between them. The CDR3 is CASSPQYTGELFF. In DNA, the CDR3 is TGTGCCAGCAGTCCTCAGTACACCGGGGAGCTGTTTTTT.

The J gene is TRBJ2-7, the V gene TRBV2; 8 positions match TRBD2. CDR1 and CDR2 (germline): SNHLY, FYNNEI. The ends lost 5 bases at V and 0 bases at J; junction bases unmatched: 9. The length of the CDR3 is 16 residues. For the CDR3, the DNA is TGTGCCAGCAGTTCCGATAGCGGGGTAAGCTCCTACGAGCAGTACTTC. Residues: CASSSDSGVSSYEQYF.

The gene calls are TRBV27 and TRBJ1-2, with D possibly being TRBD1 (6 bases). CDR1 MNHEY and CDR2 SMNVEV come from the germline V gene (reference sequence). V dropped 5 bases and J dropped 5 bases, with 9 bases sitting between them. CDR3 length equals 12 residues. CDR3 in DNA: TGTGCCAGCAGTGACAGGCGTTATGGCTACACCTTC. Encoded protein: CASSDRRYGYTF.

V gene TRBV7-9 combines with J gene TRBJ2-7; the match to TRBD1 covers 8 bases. This CDR3 spans 15 amino acids. The V segment lost 5 bases and the J segment 2 bases; nucleotides outside the gene matches: 8. Germline CDR1 SEHNR, CDR2 FQNEAQ (reference sequence). The CDR3 spells CASSHPDRVTYEQYF. Here the CDR3 DNA reads TGTGCCAGCAGCCACCCGGACAGGGTCACCTACGAGCAGTACTTC.

The gene calls are TRBV5-1 and TRBJ1-2; D is perhaps TRBD1 (5 bases). The ends were cut back, 7 bases at V and 5 bases at J, with 12 bases in the middle. The V gene's germline CDR1 is SGHRS and CDR2 YFSETQ. The CDR3 loop spans 12 amino acids. The CDR3 protein is CASYSGVYGYTF. Here the CDR3 DNA reads TGCGCCAGCTATTCGGGGGTATATGGCTACACCTTC.

On this clone itself: The sample has other DNA sequences that encode this CDR3 too. This chain uses TRBV27 with TRBJ2-2; D gene uncertain. The CDR3 extends over 13 amino acids. Trimming removed 3 bases at V and 5 bases at J, with 7 bases between. Germline CDR1 MNHEY, CDR2 SMNVEV (reference sequence). The CDR3 DNA sequence: TGTGCCAGCAGTTTTGGAAGGACCGGGGAGCTGTTTTTT. Protein: CASSFGRTGELFF.

The chain combines TRBV29-1 with TRBJ2-5; tentative D call: TRBD2 (5 bases). The CDR3 has 13 amino acids. Germline V gene lookup returns CDR1 SQVTM and CDR2 ANQGSEA. Trimming removed 6 bases from V and 7 bases from J, with 18 bases in between. The CDR3 loop is CSVVSGLARTQYF. Written as DNA, the CDR3 is TGCAGCGTCGTATCTGGACTTGCTCGGACCCAGTACTTC. The full variable domain, its missing parts supplied by reference TRBV29-1 and TRBJ2-5, is SAVISQKPSRDICQRGTSLTIQCQVDSQVTMMFWYRQQPGQSLTLIATANQGSEATYESGFVIDKFPISRPNLTFSTLTVSNMSPEDSSIYLCSVVSGLARTQYFGPGTRLLVL.

The chain links TRBV6-1 to TRBJ2-6; tentative D call: TRBD1 (5 bases). V was trimmed by 5 bases and J by 4 bases, leaving 12 bases between them. Germline loops: CDR1 MNHNS, CDR2 SASEGT. The CDR3 covers 15 residues. CDR3 coding DNA: TGTGCCAGCAGTAACGCAGGGTACGGGGCCAACGTCCTGACTTTC. Translated, it gives CASSNAGYGANVLTF.

The chain links TRBV7-9 to TRBJ2-3; TRBD1 matches at 11 bases. Unmatched junction bases numbered 1, after V lost 0 bases and J lost 5 bases. The CDR3 totals 15 residues. Germline V CDR1 and CDR2: SEHNR, FQNEAQ (reference sequence). CDR3 sequence: CASSLADRGQDTQYF. The CDR3 DNA sequence: TGTGCCAGCAGCTTAGCGGACAGGGGGCAAGATACGCAGTATTTT. Using reference TRBV7-9 and TRBJ2-3 for the parts outside the CDR3, the full variable domain is DTGVSQNPRHKITKRGQNVTFRCDPISEHNRLYWYRQTLGQGPEFLTYFQNEAQLEKSRLLSDRFSAERPKGSFSTLEIQRTEQGDSAMYLCASSLADRGQDTQYFGPGTRLTVL.

This clone appeared once. The V call is TRBV14, the J call TRBJ1-1; D is possibly TRBD1 (6 bases). CDR3 length equals 16 residues. Germline CDR1 SGHDN, CDR2 FVKESK. V shed 1 base and J shed 0 bases, with 12 bases lying between them. The CDR3 nucleotides read TGTGCCAGCAGCCAAGCCGGGGGACAAATGAACACTGAAGCTTTCTTT. Encoded protein: CASSQAGGQMNTEAFF.

This chain joins TRBV18 and TRBJ2-2; D is possibly TRBD1 (5 bases). The CDR3 is made up of 15 amino acids. Trimming cost V 3 bases and J 3 bases, with 11 bases left between them. The V gene's germline CDR1 is KGHSH and CDR2 LQKENI. CDR3 amino acids: CASSPTEPDTGELFF. CDR3 DNA sequence: TGTGCCAGCTCACCGACAGAGCCCGACACCGGGGAGCTGTTTTTT.

The rearrangement joins TRBV7-9 to TRBJ2-7; no firm D call. Trimming took off 5 bases at V and 3 bases at J, with 14 bases between the two ends. The CDR3 is 14 amino acids. Germline CDR1 SEHNR, CDR2 FQNEAQ (reference sequence). CDR3 DNA: TGTGCCAGCAGCCCGAGTGAGGTTCACTACGAGCAGTACTTC. Residues: CASSPSEVHYEQYF.

The table lists this clone with a count of one. This chain links TRBV7-9 with TRBJ2-7; perhaps TRBD2 as D (5 bases). CDR3 size: 12 residues. Germline V CDR1 and CDR2: SEHNR, FQNEAQ (reference sequence). V was cut by 5 bases and J by 6 bases, with 11 bases left in between. The CDR3 DNA reads TGTGCCAGCAGCGCGAGTCGGGGCGAGCAGTACTTC. It yields the protein CASSASRGEQYF.

The chain uses TRBV27 and TRBJ2-1; D remains ambiguous. Looked up from germline, CDR1 is MNHEY and CDR2 is SMNVEV (reference sequence). The CDR3 is 13 residues long. V lost 7 bases, J lost 0 bases, and 7 bases lay in between. This CDR3 is CASTPSSYNEQFF. The CDR3 DNA is TGTGCCAGCACTCCCTCCTCCTACAATGAGCAGTTCTTC.

This sequence joins TRBV5-4 and TRBJ2-3; the match to TRBD2 covers 9 bases. This CDR3 has 16 amino acids. With V trimmed by 0 bases and J by 3 bases, 5 bases remained unmatched. The germline V gene has CDR1 SGHNT and CDR2 YYREEE (reference sequence). The CDR3 DNA reads as TGTGCCAGCAGCTTGGCAAAAAGCGGGAGGACAGATACGCAGTATTTT. This codes for CASSLAKSGRTDTQYF.

Written as DNA, the CDR3 is TGTGCCACCAGCAGAGATCGCGGCAGGGGGCAGACCCAGTACTTC. Encoded protein: CATSRDRGRGQTQYF. The chain uses TRBV15 and TRBJ2-5; TRBD1 aligns across 8 bases. The CDR3 totals 15 residues. Germline loops: CDR1 LNHNV, CDR2 YYDKDF (reference sequence). With 0 bases clipped from V and 6 bases from J, the junction kept 6 bases outside the gene matches.